Given below is one T cell receptor (beta chain) in context. This specimen belongs to a study of blood T cells in healthy people across ages. V lost 6 bases, J lost 10 bases, and 15 bases lay in between. Germline CDR1 reads MNHEY; CDR2 reads SVGAGI. CDR3 length: 12 amino acids. Primed by a sample-barcoded 5' primer and a J-beta primer mix, a second PCR proceeded for about 6 to 11 cycles. One entry per CDR3 protein, called by TCRdb with MiXCR from the 5' RACE reads. The repertoire holds 1,500,000 or so distinct CDR3 sequences, around 59% seen once, with 6.5% to 8.5% in the top ten. The V and J genes are TRBV6-5 and TRBJ1-1; no clear D gene. The clonotype originates from a young man in good health. Sequences were obtained from blood. The CDR3 bases are TGTGCCAGCAGGGACGGGGAGAGAGGAGCTTTCTTT. This sequence encodes CASRDGERGAFF.